These 5 T cell receptor beta chains came from one sample sequenced in a study of shared clonotypes between healthy human individuals. Some clones are missing from TCRdb's copy, which holds only in-frame ones; the method was immunoSEQ multiplex PCR. The repertoire holds nearly 1 million clones, more than 75% seen once, with 1.5% in the top ten. What was sequenced was memory CD4+ T cells sorted from blood. Subset meaning: CD45RA-negative fraction. The receptors originated from a man aged 18 to 30 in good health.

A remark on this clone: Other DNA sequences in the same sample also yield this CDR3. This chain links TRBV7-2 with TRBJ2-1; unclear D gene. The germline V gene encodes CDR1 SGHTA and CDR2 FQGNSA. There are 14 residues in the CDR3. V gave up 4 bases and J gave up 0 bases, with 7 bases separating them. CDR3: CASSSYGSYNEQFF. Written as DNA, the CDR3 is TGTGCCAGCAGCTCTTACGGCTCCTACAATGAGCAGTTCTTC.

V and J are TRBV27 and TRBJ1-1; the D gene is possibly TRBD1 (5 bases). Between the trimmed V and J ends, which lost 6 bases and 0 bases, there was a span of 14 bases. Germline loops: CDR1 MNHEY, CDR2 SMNVEV (reference sequence). The CDR3 covers 15 residues. The CDR3 spells CASRLTNRMNTEAFF. CDR3 DNA: TGTGCCAGCAGACTAACCAACAGGATGAACACTGAAGCTTTCTTT.

This chain connects TRBV5-1 to TRBJ2-2; TRBD1 might be the D (6 bases). Germline CDR1 reads SGHRS; CDR2 reads YFSETQ. The CDR3 spans 17 residues. The V and J ends lost 5 bases and 5 bases respectively, with 22 bases between them. The CDR3 is CASSAGLLDRYTGELFF. The CDR3 DNA reads TGCGCCAGCAGTGCCGGGCTGTTGGACAGATATACCGGGGAGCTGTTTTTT.

This clone was seen more than once but under ten times. The chain uses TRBV6-6 and TRBJ1-2; D is unclear. Deletions cut 2 bases from V and 2 bases from J, with 3 bases between. The CDR3 spans 12 residues. Germline CDR1 and CDR2: MNHNY and SVGAGI (reference sequence). CDR3 DNA: TGTGCCAGCAGTTACGAGAACTATGGCTACACCTTC. Translation: CASSYENYGYTF.

The rearrangement links TRBV16 to TRBJ2-7; D is unresolved. Germline CDR1 is KGHSY and CDR2 is FQNENV. The CDR3 loop spans 15 amino acids. V shed 0 bases and J shed 6 bases, with 15 bases lying between them. The CDR3 reads CASSQSRPYLGEQYF. For the CDR3, the DNA is TGTGCCAGCAGCCAATCCCGCCCCTACCTGGGCGAGCAGTACTTC.